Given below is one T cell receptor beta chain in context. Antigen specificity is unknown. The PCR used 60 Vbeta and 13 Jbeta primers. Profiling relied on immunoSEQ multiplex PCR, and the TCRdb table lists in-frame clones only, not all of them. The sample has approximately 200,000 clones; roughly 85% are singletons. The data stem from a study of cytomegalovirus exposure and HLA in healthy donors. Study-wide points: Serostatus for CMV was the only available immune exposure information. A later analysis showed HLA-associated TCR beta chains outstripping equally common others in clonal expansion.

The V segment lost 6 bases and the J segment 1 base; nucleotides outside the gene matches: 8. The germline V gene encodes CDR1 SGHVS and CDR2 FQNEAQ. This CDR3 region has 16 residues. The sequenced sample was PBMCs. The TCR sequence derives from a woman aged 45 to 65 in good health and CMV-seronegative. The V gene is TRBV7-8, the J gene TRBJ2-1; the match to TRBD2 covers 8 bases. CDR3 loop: CASRGGAGGSYNEQFF. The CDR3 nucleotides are TGTGCCAGCAGGGGGGGGGCGGGAGGTTCCTACAATGAGCAGTTCTTC.